The rows below give T cell receptor beta chains drawn from one sample of a study of early stage breast cancer tumors. The table came from immunoSEQ multiplex PCR; TCRdb's copy has only in-frame clones and leaves some out. The repertoire holds roughly 14,000 clones, with 84% as singletons. The sequenced sample was normal breast tissue next to the tumor. These receptors were taken from a person between 30 and 45 years old with breast cancer. CDR3s include the opening cysteine and the closing phenylalanine or tryptophan. D genes are given only for firm matches. The size field is filled for only some rows; it gives once, few, many or a size class.

15	TRBD1	few	TRBV19	TRBJ2-5	CASSIARGLQETQYF	TGTGCCAGTAGTATAGCTAGGGGGCTCCAAGAGACCCAGTACTTC
18	TRBD1	once	TRBV6-4	TRBJ2-1	CASSDFGSGTGNYNEQFF	TGTGCCAGCAGTGACTTTGGTTCCGGGACAGGGAACTACAATGAGCAGTTCTTC
15	TRBD1	NA	TRBV9	TRBJ1-4	CASSYGTGEMEKLFF	TGTGCCAGCAGTTACGGGACAGGGGAAATGGAAAAACTGTTTTTT
15	NA	NA	TRBV7-2	TRBJ2-5	CASSLVPLSVETQYF	TGTGCCAGCAGCCTCGTACCCCTTTCGGTGGAGACCCAGTACTTC
15	TRBD2	NA	TRBV7-9	TRBJ2-5	CASSWPSGRGETQYF	TGTGCCAGCAGCTGGCCTAGCGGGAGGGGAGAGACCCAGTACTTC
16	TRBD2	NA	TRBV11-1	TRBJ2-5	CASSFTSGGYQETQYF	TGTGCCAGCAGCTTCACTAGCGGGGGGTACCAAGAGACCCAGTACTTC
16	TRBD2	NA	TRBV9	TRBJ2-2	CASSVETGGATGELFF	TGTGCCAGCAGCGTAGAAACGGGAGGTGCCACCGGGGAGCTGTTTTTT
13	TRBD1	NA	TRBV2	TRBJ2-7	CASSSDRSYEQYF	TGTGCCAGCAGCTCGGACAGGTCTTACGAGCAGTACTTC
19	TRBD1	NA	TRBV7-9	TRBJ1-1	CASSPLPGQIPRGNTEAFF	TGTGCCAGCAGCCCCTTACCGGGACAGATCCCGCGGGGGAACACTGAAGCTTTCTTT
16	TRBD2	NA	TRBV6-4	TRBJ2-1	CASSSAGTSGGDEQFF	TGTGCCAGCAGTAGCGCCGGGACTAGCGGGGGGGATGAGCAGTTCTTC
16	TRBD2	NA	TRBV2	TRBJ2-2	CASRLSGSGYTGELFF	TGTGCCAGCAGGCTAAGCGGGAGTGGATACACCGGGGAGCTGTTTTTT
17	NA	once	TRBV9	TRBJ2-3	CASSVEWGVGVTDTQYF	TGTGCCAGCAGCGTAGAATGGGGAGTGGGGGTCACAGATACGCAGTATTTT
15	NA	few	TRBV4-2	TRBJ2-5	CASSLSSPGTETQYF	TGTGCCAGCAGCCTAAGTTCCCCAGGGACGGAGACCCAGTACTTC
14	TRBD2	NA	TRBV2	TRBJ2-5	CASRRTSPTETQYF	TGTGCCAGCAGGCGGACTAGCCCCACAGAGACCCAGTACTTC
16	NA	few	TRBV2	TRBJ1-6	CASSVNLQGMNSPLHF	TGTGCCAGCAGTGTTAACCTACAGGGTATGAATTCACCCCTCCACTTT
14	NA	NA	TRBV21-1	TRBJ1-1	CASSKRHGDTEAFF	TGTGCCAGCAGCAAAAGACACGGGGACACTGAAGCTTTCTTT
14	TRBD2	NA	TRBV30	TRBJ2-4	CAWGRAGGINIQYF	TGTGCCTGGGGTCGAGCGGGAGGTATTAACATTCAGTACTTC
16	NA	NA	TRBV18	TRBJ2-2	CASSPISTGPTGELFF	TGTGCCAGCTCCCCTATCTCAACAGGGCCGACCGGGGAGCTGTTTTTT
15	NA	NA	TRBV15	TRBJ2-4	CATSRDPSSEDIQYF	TGTGCCACCAGCAGAGATCCGAGCAGTGAGGACATTCAGTACTTC
15	TRBD1	NA	TRBV13	TRBJ1-6	CASSLGQSYNSPLHF	TGTGCCAGCAGCCTGGGACAGAGCTATAATTCACCCCTCCACTTT
16	NA	NA	TRBV6-1	TRBJ1-1	CASSEHFGRLNTEAFF	TGTGCCAGCAGTGAACACTTTGGCAGGCTCAACACTGAAGCTTTCTTT
16	NA	once	TRBV11-2	TRBJ1-1	CASSASQGRGNTEAFF	TGTGCCAGCAGCGCATCACAGGGACGGGGGAACACTGAAGCTTTCTTT
14	NA	NA	TRBV6-1	TRBJ1-5	CASSEVGANQPQHF	TGTGCCAGCAGTGAAGTAGGGGCCAATCAGCCCCAGCATTTT
15	NA	NA	TRBV29-1	TRBJ2-3	CSSDWGAAAPDTQYF	TGCAGCTCTGACTGGGGGGCAGCGGCACCAGATACGCAGTATTTT
16	TRBD1	NA	TRBV7-6	TRBJ1-3	CASSSGQGAFGNTIYF	TGTGCCAGCAGCTCGGGACAGGGGGCATTTGGAAACACCATATATTTT
18	NA	NA	TRBV10-2	TRBJ1-3	CASQSHPGVNGSGNTIYF	TGCGCCAGCCAGAGTCATCCAGGGGTTAATGGCTCTGGAAACACCATATATTTT
15	NA	NA	TRBV25-1	TRBJ2-1	CASSEFGGAYNEQFF	TGTGCCAGCAGTGAATTTGGCGGGGCCTACAATGAGCAGTTCTTC